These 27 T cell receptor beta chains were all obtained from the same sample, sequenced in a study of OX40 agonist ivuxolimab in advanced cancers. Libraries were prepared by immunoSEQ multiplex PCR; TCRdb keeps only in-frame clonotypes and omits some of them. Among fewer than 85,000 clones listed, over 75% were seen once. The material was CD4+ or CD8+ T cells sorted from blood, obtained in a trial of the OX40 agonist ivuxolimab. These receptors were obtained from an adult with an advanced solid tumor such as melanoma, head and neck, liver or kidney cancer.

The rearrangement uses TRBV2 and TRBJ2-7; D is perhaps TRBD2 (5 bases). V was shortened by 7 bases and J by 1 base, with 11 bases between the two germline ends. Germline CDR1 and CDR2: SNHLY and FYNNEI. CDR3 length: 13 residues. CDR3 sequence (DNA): TGTGCCAGCACCGGGGATTGGTCCTACGAGCAGTACTTC. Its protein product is CASTGDWSYEQYF.

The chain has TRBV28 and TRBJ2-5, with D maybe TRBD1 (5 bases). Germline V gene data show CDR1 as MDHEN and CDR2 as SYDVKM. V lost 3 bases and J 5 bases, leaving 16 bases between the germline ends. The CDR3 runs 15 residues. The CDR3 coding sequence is TGTGCCAGCAGTTTGGGTTCTAGGGGTTCGGAGACCCAGTACTTC. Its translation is CASSLGSRGSETQYF.

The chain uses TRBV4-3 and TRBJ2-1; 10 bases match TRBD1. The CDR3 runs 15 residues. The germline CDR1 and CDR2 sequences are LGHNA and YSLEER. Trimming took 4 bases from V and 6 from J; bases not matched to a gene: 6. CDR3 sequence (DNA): TGCGCCAGCAGCCCGGCGGGACAGGGGTCCAATGAGCAGTTCTTC. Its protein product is CASSPAGQGSNEQFF.

The CDR3 protein is CASRADRAKGNTIYF. The CDR3 bases are TGTGCCAGCAGAGCCGACAGGGCAAAGGGAAACACCATATATTTT. The chain recombines TRBV2 with TRBJ1-3, with TRBD1 matching over 7 bases. V lost 6 bases, J lost 4 bases, and 9 bases stayed unmatched. Germline V gene lookup returns CDR1 SNHLY and CDR2 FYNNEI. CDR3 length: 15 residues.

CDR3 coding DNA: TGCAGCGTTGCCCGGGACAGATACAATGAGCAGTTCTTC. This sequence encodes CSVARDRYNEQFF. The chain links TRBV29-1 to TRBJ2-1; 7 bases map to TRBD1. J lost 4 bases, V lost 4 bases, and 4 bases had no gene match. The CDR3 totals 13 residues. The germline gives CDR1 SQVTM, CDR2 ANQGSEA.

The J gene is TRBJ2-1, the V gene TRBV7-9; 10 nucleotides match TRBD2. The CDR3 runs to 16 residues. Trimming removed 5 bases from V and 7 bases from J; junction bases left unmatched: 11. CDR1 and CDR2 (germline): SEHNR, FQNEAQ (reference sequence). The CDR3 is CASSPRTSGHGNEQFF. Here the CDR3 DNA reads TGTGCCAGCAGCCCCCGGACTAGCGGACATGGGAATGAGCAGTTCTTC.

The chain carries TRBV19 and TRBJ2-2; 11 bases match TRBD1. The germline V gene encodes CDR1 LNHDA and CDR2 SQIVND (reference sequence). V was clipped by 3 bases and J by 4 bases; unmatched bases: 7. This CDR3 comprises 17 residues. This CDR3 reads CASSIVPGTGGTGELFF. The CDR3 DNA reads TGTGCCAGTAGTATCGTTCCCGGGACAGGGGGCACCGGGGAGCTGTTTTTT.

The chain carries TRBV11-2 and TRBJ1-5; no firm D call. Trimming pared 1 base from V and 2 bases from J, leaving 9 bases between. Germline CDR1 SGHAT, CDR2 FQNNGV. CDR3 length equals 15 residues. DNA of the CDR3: TGTGCCAGCAGCTTAGCCCCAGGAGGCAATCAGCCCCAGCATTTT. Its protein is CASSLAPGGNQPQHF.

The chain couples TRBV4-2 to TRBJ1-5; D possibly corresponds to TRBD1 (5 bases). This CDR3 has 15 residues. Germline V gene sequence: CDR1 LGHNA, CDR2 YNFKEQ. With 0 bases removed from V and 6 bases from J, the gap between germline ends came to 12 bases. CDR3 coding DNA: TGTGCCAGCAGCCAAGATGGGGGAGGGCGTCAGCCCCAGCATTTT. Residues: CASSQDGGGRQPQHF.

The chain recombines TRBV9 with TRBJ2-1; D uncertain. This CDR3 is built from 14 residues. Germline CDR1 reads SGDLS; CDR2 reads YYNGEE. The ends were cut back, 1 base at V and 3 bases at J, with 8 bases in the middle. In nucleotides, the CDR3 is TGTGCCAGCAGCGTATCAACAGTCTACAATGAGCAGTTCTTC. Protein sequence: CASSVSTVYNEQFF.

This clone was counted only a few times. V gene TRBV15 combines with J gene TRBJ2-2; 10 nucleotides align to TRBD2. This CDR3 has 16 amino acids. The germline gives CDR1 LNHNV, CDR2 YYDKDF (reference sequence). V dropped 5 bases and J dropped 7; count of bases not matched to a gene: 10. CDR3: CATSGRAGGPNGELFF. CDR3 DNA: TGTGCCACCAGCGGTAGAGCGGGGGGGCCTAACGGGGAGCTGTTTTTT. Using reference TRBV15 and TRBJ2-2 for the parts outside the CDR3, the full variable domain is DAMVIQNPRYQVTQFGKPVTLSCSQTLNHNVMYWYQQKSSQAPKLLFHYYDKDFNNEADTPDNFQSRRPNTSFCFLDIRSPGLGDTAMYLCATSGRAGGPNGELFFGEGSRLTVL.

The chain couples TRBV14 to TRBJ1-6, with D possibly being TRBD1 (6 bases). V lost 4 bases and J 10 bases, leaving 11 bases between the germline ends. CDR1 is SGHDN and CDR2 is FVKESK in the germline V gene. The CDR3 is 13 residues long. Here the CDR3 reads CASSPGVGSPLHF. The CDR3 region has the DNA TGTGCCAGCAGCCCAGGGGTGGGGTCACCCCTCCACTTT.

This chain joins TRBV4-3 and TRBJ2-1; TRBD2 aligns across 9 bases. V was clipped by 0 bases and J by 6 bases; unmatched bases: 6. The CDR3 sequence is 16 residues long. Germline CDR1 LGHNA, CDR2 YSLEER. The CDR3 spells CASSQDGAGGSNEQFF. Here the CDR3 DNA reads TGCGCCAGCAGCCAAGATGGAGCGGGAGGAAGCAATGAGCAGTTCTTC.

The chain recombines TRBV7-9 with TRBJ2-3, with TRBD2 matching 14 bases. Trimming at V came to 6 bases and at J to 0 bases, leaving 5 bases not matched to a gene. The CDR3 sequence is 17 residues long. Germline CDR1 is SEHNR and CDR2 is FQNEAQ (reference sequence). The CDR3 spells CASRSGLAGVSTDTQYF. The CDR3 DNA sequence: TGTGCCAGCAGGTCGGGACTAGCGGGGGTTAGCACAGATACGCAGTATTTT.

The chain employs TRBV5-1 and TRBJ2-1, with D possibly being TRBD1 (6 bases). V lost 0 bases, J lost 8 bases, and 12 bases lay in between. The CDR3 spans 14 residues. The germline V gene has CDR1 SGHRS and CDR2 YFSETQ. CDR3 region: CASSLELTGHEQFF. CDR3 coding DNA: TGCGCCAGCAGCTTGGAGTTGACAGGACATGAGCAGTTCTTC.

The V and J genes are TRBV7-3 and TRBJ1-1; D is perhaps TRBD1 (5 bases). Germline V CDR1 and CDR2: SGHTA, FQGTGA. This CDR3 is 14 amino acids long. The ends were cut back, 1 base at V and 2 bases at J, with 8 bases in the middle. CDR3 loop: CASSLSGDNTEAFF. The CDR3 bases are TGTGCCAGCAGCTTAAGTGGGGACAACACTGAAGCTTTCTTT.

CDR3 in amino acids: CASSLRSSGANVLTF. In nucleotides, the CDR3 is TGCGCCAGCAGCTTAAGGAGCTCTGGGGCCAACGTCCTGACTTTC. The rearrangement joins TRBV5-1 to TRBJ2-6, with D hard to call. Germline CDR1 SGHRS, CDR2 YFSETQ. V gave up 2 bases and J gave up 0 bases, with 6 bases separating them. This CDR3 contains 15 residues.

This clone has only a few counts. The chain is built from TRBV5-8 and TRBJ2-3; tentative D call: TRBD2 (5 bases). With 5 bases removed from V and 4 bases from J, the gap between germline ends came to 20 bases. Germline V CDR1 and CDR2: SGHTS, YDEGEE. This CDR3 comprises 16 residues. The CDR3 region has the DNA TGTGCCAGCAGTCCTGAGGGCACGCGGTGGGCAGATACGCAGTATTTT. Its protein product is CASSPEGTRWADTQYF.

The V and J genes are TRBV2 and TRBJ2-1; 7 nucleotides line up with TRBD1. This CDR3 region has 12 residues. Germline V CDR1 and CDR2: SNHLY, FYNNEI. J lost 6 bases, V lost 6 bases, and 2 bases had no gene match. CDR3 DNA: TGTGCCAGCAGACAGGGGATCAATGAGCAGTTCTTC. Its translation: CASRQGINEQFF.

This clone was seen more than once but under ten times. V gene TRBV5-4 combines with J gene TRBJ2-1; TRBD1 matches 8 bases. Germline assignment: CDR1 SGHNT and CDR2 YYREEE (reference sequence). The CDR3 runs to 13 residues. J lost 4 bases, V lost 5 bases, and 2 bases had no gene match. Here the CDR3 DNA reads TGTGCCAGCAGAACAGGGGGGTACAATGAGCAGTTCTTC. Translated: CASRTGGYNEQFF.

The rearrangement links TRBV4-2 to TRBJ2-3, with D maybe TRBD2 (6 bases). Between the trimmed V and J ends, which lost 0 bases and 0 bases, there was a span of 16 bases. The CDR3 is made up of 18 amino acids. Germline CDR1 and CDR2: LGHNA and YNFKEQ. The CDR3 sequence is CASSQDASGRLSTDTQYF. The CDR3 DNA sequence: TGTGCCAGCAGCCAAGATGCCAGCGGGCGACTTAGCACAGATACGCAGTATTTT.

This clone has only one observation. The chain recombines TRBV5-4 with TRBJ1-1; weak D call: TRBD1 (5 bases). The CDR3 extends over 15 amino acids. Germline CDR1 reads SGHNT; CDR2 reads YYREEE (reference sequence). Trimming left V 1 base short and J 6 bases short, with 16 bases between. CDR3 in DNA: TGTGCCAGCAGCTTGCAGGGCAGGGTCCATCCTGAAGCTTTCTTT. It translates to CASSLQGRVHPEAFF. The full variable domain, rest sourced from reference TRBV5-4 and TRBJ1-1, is ETGVTQSPTHLIKTRGQQVTLRCSSQSGHNTVSWYQQALGQGPQFIFQYYREEENGRGNFPPRFSGLQFPNYSSELNVNALELDDSALYLCASSLQGRVHPEAFFGQGTRLTVV.

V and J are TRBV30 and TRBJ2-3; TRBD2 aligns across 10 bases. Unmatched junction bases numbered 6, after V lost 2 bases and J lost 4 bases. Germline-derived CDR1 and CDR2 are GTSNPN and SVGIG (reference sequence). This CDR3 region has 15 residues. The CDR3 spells CAWSTGAGGPDTQYF. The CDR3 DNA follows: TGTGCCTGGAGTACAGGAGCGGGAGGGCCAGATACGCAGTATTTT.

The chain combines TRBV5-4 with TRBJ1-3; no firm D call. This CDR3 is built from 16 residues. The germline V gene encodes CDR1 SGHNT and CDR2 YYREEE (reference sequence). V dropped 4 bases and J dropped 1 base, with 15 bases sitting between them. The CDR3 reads CASSLRSGGSGNTIYF. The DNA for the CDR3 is TGTGCCAGCAGCCTACGGTCAGGCGGTTCTGGAAACACCATATATTTT.

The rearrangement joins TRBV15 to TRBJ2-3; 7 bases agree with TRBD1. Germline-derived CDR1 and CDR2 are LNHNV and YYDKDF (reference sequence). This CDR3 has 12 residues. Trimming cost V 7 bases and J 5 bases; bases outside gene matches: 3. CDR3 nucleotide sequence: TGTGCCACCACCCGGGACAGAGATACGCAGTATTTT. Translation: CATTRDRDTQYF.

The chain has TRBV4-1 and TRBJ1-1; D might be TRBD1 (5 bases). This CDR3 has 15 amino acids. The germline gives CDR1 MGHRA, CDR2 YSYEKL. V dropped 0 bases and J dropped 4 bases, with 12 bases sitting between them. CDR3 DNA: TGCGCCAGCAGCCAAGATCTATCGGGGACCACTGAAGCTTTCTTT. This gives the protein CASSQDLSGTTEAFF.

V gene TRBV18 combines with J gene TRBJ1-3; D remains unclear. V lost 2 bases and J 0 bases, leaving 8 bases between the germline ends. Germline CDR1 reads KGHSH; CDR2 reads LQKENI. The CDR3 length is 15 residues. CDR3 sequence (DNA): TGTGCCAGCTCACCAGTTCAAGGCTCTGGAAACACCATATATTTT. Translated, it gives CASSPVQGSGNTIYF. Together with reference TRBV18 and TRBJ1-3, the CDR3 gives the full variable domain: NAGVMQNPRHLVRRRGQEARLRCSPMKGHSHVYWYRQLPEEGLKFMVYLQKENIIDESGMPKERFSAEFPKEGPSILRIQQVVRGDSAAYFCASSPVQGSGNTIYFGEGSWLTVV.